This T cell receptor (beta chain) was identified in a study of cytomegalovirus exposure and HLA in healthy donors. Study-wide points: Diagnosis of cytomegalovirus status made by the classifier reportedly showed high specificity and sensitivity.

Primers: 60 Vbeta forward and 13 Jbeta reverse. TCRdb's table, derived via immunoSEQ multiplex PCR, lists solely in-frame clones and lacks some. The table records tens of thousands of clones, roughly three quarters of them present only once. As to this clone: Its cognate antigen is unknown.

The germline CDR1 and CDR2 sequences are MDHEN and SYDVKM. Trimming removed 8 bases at V and 0 bases at J, with 9 bases between. The CDR3 totals 13 residues. The sequence came from a male donor in good health and CMV-seronegative. Material: PBMCs. The chain uses TRBV28 and TRBJ2-3; tentative D call: TRBD1 (5 bases). CDR3 DNA: TGTGCCAGCCATTCAGGGAGCACAGATACGCAGTATTTT. It translates to CASHSGSTDTQYF.